This entry describes one TCR beta chain. The sample is drawn from a study of T cell changes during pregnancy in multiple sclerosis. CDR1 MDHEN and CDR2 SYDVKM come from the germline V gene. This CDR3 region has 15 residues. V lost 4 bases, J lost 1 base, and 1 base stayed unmatched. Generated by immunoSEQ multiplex PCR, the TCRdb table keeps only in-frame clones and is missing some. This sample has 100,000 or so clones; 91% occur once, and the top ten carry about 2.9%. The specimen comprised peripheral blood, sampled in the second trimester of pregnancy. The chain recombines TRBV28 with TRBJ2-2; 9 bases line up with TRBD2. The TCR originated in a female donor with multiple sclerosis, enrolled in a pregnancy study. Here the CDR3 reads CASSWTSENTGELFF. The CDR3, as DNA: TGTGCCAGCAGTTGGACTAGCGAGAACACCGGGGAGCTGTTTTTT.